A single sample gave rise to the 27 T cell receptor beta chains below, sequenced in a study of response to subunit inactivated influenza vaccine. TCRdb used MiXCR to reprocess the RT-PCR reads, holding one entry per CDR3 protein. The table records almost 600,000 distinct CDR3 sequences, 12% to 15% of them present only once. The material sequenced was PBMCs from blood, taken roughly 13 days after vaccination. The receptors derive from a man aged 45-60 years who received an inactivated influenza vaccine.

This clonotype showed up just a few times. The chain joins TRBV7-2 to TRBJ2-1; no clear D gene. The CDR3 is 13 residues long. V lost 3 bases to trimming and J lost 8 bases, with 11 bases between them. Germline V gene data show CDR1 as SGHTA and CDR2 as FQGNSA. This CDR3 reads CASSLTRYDEQFF. Written as DNA, the CDR3 is TGTGCCAGCAGCTTGACCCGTTACGATGAGCAGTTCTTC. Variable domain in full (rest from reference TRBV7-2 and TRBJ2-1): GAGVSQSPSNKVTEKGKDVELRCDPISGHTALYWYRQSLGQGLEFLIYFQGNSAPDKSGLPSDRFSAERTGGSVSTLTIQRTQQEDSAVYLCASSLTRYDEQFFGPGTRLTVL.

This clonotype has just a few counts. The chain recombines TRBV7-8 with TRBJ2-2, with D uncertain. This CDR3 region has 14 residues. CDR1 and CDR2 from the germline V gene are SGHVS and FQNEAQ. V shed 5 bases and J shed 4 bases, with 11 bases lying between them. CDR3 region: CASSLRGGTGELFF. CDR3 DNA: TGTGCCAGCAGCCTTAGAGGCGGCACCGGGGAGCTGTTTTTT. Looking up the rest from reference TRBV7-8 and TRBJ2-2 gives the full variable domain: GAGVSQSPRYKVAKRGQDVALRCDPISGHVSLFWYQQALGQGPEFLTYFQNEAQLDKSGLPSDRFFAERPEGSVSTLKIQRTQQEDSAVYLCASSLRGGTGELFFGEGSRLTVL.

Only a few counts were recorded for this clonotype. J is TRBJ1-1 and V is TRBV5-1, with unresolved D. Germline CDR1 is SGHRS and CDR2 is YFSETQ. This CDR3 region has 14 residues. V was shortened by 0 bases and J by 6 bases, with 12 bases between the two germline ends. In nucleotides, the CDR3 is TGCGCCAGCAGCTTGGATGTTTCGGCGGCTGAAGCTTTCTTT. Protein sequence: CASSLDVSAAEAFF.

This chain joins TRBV4-2 and TRBJ2-3; D ambiguous. Per the germline V gene, CDR1 is LGHNA and CDR2 is YNFKEQ. Trimming cost V 0 bases and J 4 bases, with 11 bases left between them. This CDR3 contains 15 residues. CDR3 nucleotides: TGTGCCAGCAGCCAAGAGCGCTCCTCTGCAGATACGCAGTATTTT. It is translated as CASSQERSSADTQYF.

This clonotype was counted at least ten times. This chain links TRBV29-1 with TRBJ2-5; TRBD1 matches at 10 bases. From germline, CDR1 is SQVTM and CDR2 ANQGSEA. V shed 5 bases, J shed 5 bases, and the junction held 8 bases outside the gene matches. The CDR3 spans 14 residues. This CDR3 reads CSVRQGAGAETQYF. The CDR3 DNA is TGCAGCGTTAGACAGGGGGCCGGGGCGGAGACCCAGTACTTC.

This chain connects TRBV12-2 to TRBJ2-3; the table names TRBD1, a call not compared with the DNA. TRBV12-2 is a listed pseudogene. This CDR3 is built from 16 residues. CDR3 protein: CASRLGGRGRTDTQYF. The CDR3 region has the DNA TGTGCAAGTCGCTTAGGCGGCAGGGGGCGGACAGATACGCAGTATTTT.

The rearrangement links TRBV5-4 to TRBJ1-2; 9 bases fit TRBD1. Germline assignment: CDR1 SGHNT and CDR2 YYREEE (reference sequence). The CDR3 totals 14 residues. Trimming cost V 4 bases and J 6 bases; bases outside gene matches: 7. The CDR3 coding sequence is TGTGCCAGCAGCCAGGGACAGGGAATGGATGGCTACACCTTC. Protein product: CASSQGQGMDGYTF.

The chain has TRBV29-1 and TRBJ2-1; TRBD1 matches at 9 bases. Germline V gives CDR1 SQVTM, CDR2 ANQGSEA. V dropped 7 bases and J dropped 2; count of bases not matched to a gene: 3. The CDR3 extends over 13 amino acids. The DNA of the CDR3 is TGCAGCGCGGGACAGGGCACCTACAATGAGCAGTTCTTC. The encoded protein is CSAGQGTYNEQFF.

This clonotype has only a few counts. The DNA of the CDR3 is TGTGCCAGCAGCGCCTACGGGGGGGTGTACGAGCAGTACTTC. Translating gives CASSAYGGVYEQYF. The rearrangement joins TRBV7-2 to TRBJ2-7; 8 nucleotides agree with TRBD2. The V segment lost 5 bases and the J segment 4 bases; nucleotides outside the gene matches: 7. This CDR3 region has 14 residues. Germline CDR1 and CDR2: SGHTA and FQGNSA.

This clonotype showed up many times. V gene TRBV7-2 combines with J gene TRBJ2-7; 10 bases map to TRBD2. The V and J ends lost 8 bases and 3 bases, in that order; junction bases with no gene match: 7. This CDR3 is built from 14 residues. CDR1 is SGHTA and CDR2 is FQGNSA in the germline V gene. The CDR3 DNA reads as TGTGCCAGCTCACCTAGCGGGGGAAGCTACGAGCAGTACTTC. It translates to CASSPSGGSYEQYF.

V gene TRBV20-1 combines with J gene TRBJ2-7; D is unresolved. Germline V gene data show CDR1 as DFQATT and CDR2 as SNEGSKA (reference sequence). The CDR3 is made up of 12 amino acids. The CDR3 spells CSPAVRNYEQYF. The CDR3 nucleotides read TGCTCCCCTGCGGTTCGGAACTACGAGCAGTACTTC.

This clonotype has ten or more counts. The gene calls are TRBV5-1 and TRBJ2-7; possibly TRBD1 for D (6 bases). The V and J ends lost 2 bases and 4 bases respectively, with 13 bases between them. This CDR3 has 14 residues. Germline V lookup: CDR1 SGHRS, CDR2 YFSETQ. CDR3: CASSLRDISYEQYF. In nucleotides, the CDR3 is TGCGCCAGCAGCTTACGGGACATAAGTTACGAGCAGTACTTC.

The sample holds a few counts of this clonotype. V is TRBV7-2 and J is TRBJ2-7, with 13 bases aligning to TRBD2. The CDR3 is 15 amino acids. The germline V gene has CDR1 SGHTA and CDR2 FQGNSA. The junction had 7 bases not matched to a gene; V was cut back by 5 bases and J by 6 bases. The CDR3 region has the DNA TGTGCCAGCAGCCCGACTAGCGGGAGGATTGGCGAGCAGTACTTC. It specifies CASSPTSGRIGEQYF.

This clonotype occurred a few times. The chain has TRBV6-2 or TRBV6-3 and TRBJ2-7; D is uncertain. Germline assignment: CDR1 MNHEY and CDR2 SVGEGT. Trimming took off 2 bases at V and 0 bases at J, with 8 bases between the two ends. The CDR3 is 14 residues long. CDR3 region: CASSYNRRSYEQYF. CDR3 nucleotide sequence: TGTGCCAGCAGTTACAACCGGCGCTCCTACGAGCAGTACTTC.

This clonotype was picked up a small number of times. The chain recombines TRBV11-2 with TRBJ2-6; a possible D gene is TRBD1 (6 bases). V lost 5 bases to trimming and J lost 3 bases, with 11 bases between them. The length of the CDR3 is 15 residues. Germline CDR1 reads SGHAT; CDR2 reads FQNNGV. CDR3 nucleotide sequence: TGTGCCAGCAGCCAACAGGGTGGTGGGGCCAACGTCCTGACTTTC. Residues: CASSQQGGGANVLTF.

The CDR3 DNA reads as TGTGCCAGCTTTCGACAGGGGTTTAATTCACCCCTCCACTTT. Its translation is CASFRQGFNSPLHF. The chain is built from TRBV28 and TRBJ1-6; the match to TRBD1 covers 8 bases. Germline V lookup: CDR1 MDHEN, CDR2 SYDVKM. J gave up 6 bases and V 8 bases, and 6 bases lay outside the gene matches. This CDR3 spans 14 amino acids.

This clonotype was counted a few times. The chain carries TRBV20-1 and TRBJ1-2; 7 nucleotides match TRBD1. Losses at the gene ends were 0 bases for V and 4 bases for J; bases not matched to a gene: 8. CDR1 is DFQATT and CDR2 is SNEGSKA in the germline V gene (reference sequence). The CDR3 length is 15 residues. The CDR3 region is CSARDESGGGYGYTF. In DNA form, the CDR3 reads TGCAGTGCTAGAGATGAGTCAGGGGGAGGCTATGGCTACACCTTC.

The chain employs TRBV18 and TRBJ2-7, with no clear D. The ends were cut back, 5 bases at V and 1 base at J, with 15 bases in the middle. This CDR3 is 15 amino acids long. Germline V gene lookup returns CDR1 KGHSH and CDR2 LQKENI. The CDR3 region is CASSATRQGSYEQYF. The CDR3 DNA reads TGTGCCAGCTCAGCTACACGCCAAGGATCCTACGAGCAGTACTTC.

With regard to this clonotype: The CDR3 does not end in the conserved phenylalanine or tryptophan, so this is likely a read error. J is TRBJ2-5 and V is TRBV9, with 13 bases aligning to TRBD2. In germline, CDR1 is SGDLS, CDR2 YYNGEE. V trimming: 4 bases; J trimming: 4 bases; junction bases outside the gene matches: 4. This CDR3 spans 15 amino acids. The CDR3 region is CASSKTSGRLETQYY. The CDR3 DNA follows: TGTGCCAGCAGCAAGACTAGCGGGAGGTTAGAGACCCAGTACTAC.

This clonotype was observed a few times. The V gene is TRBV3-1, the J gene TRBJ1-1; possible D gene TRBD1, 6 bases. Trimming removed 4 bases from V and 3 bases from J, with 12 bases in between. This CDR3 has 14 residues. The germline V gene has CDR1 LGHDT and CDR2 YNNKEL (reference sequence). In DNA form, the CDR3 reads TGTGCCAGCAGCCGCAGGGGTGGGTACACTGAAGCTTTCTTT. It specifies CASSRRGGYTEAFF.

Only one count was recorded for this clonotype. The chain is built from TRBV6-2 or TRBV6-3 and TRBJ2-6; 8 nucleotides align to TRBD1. The germline V gene encodes CDR1 MNHEY and CDR2 SVGEGT. Unmatched junction bases numbered 8, after V lost 0 bases and J lost 4 bases. This CDR3 comprises 18 residues. CDR3 protein: CASSYSTGEFLGANVLTF. DNA of the CDR3: TGTGCCAGCAGTTACTCGACAGGGGAGTTCCTCGGGGCCAACGTCCTGACTTTC.

The genes are TRBV9 and TRBJ2-7; D is unresolved. This CDR3 region has 15 residues. In germline, CDR1 is SGDLS, CDR2 YYNGEE. The ends were cut back, 0 bases at V and 5 bases at J, with 15 bases in the middle. CDR3 coding DNA: TGTGCCAGCAGCGTAGCCCCTGGAAGCAGCAACGAGCAGTACTTC. The encoded protein is CASSVAPGSSNEQYF.

This clonotype was observed a few times. The chain uses TRBV7-9 and TRBJ1-3, with 10 bases matching TRBD1. Per germline, CDR1 SEHNR and CDR2 FQNEAQ (reference sequence). Losses at the gene ends were 5 bases for V and 3 bases for J; bases not matched to a gene: 4. The CDR3 is 15 residues long. The CDR3 DNA reads TGTGCCAGCAGCCCAGACAGGGGGCATGGAAACACCATATATTTT. Its translation is CASSPDRGHGNTIYF.

The CDR3 loop reads CASSPGQGRTEAFF. CDR3 nucleotide sequence: TGCGCCAGCAGCCCAGGACAGGGGAGGACTGAAGCTTTCTTT. The chain combines TRBV4-1 with TRBJ1-1; TRBD1 agrees at 9 bases. The CDR3 length is 14 residues. Germline assignment: CDR1 MGHRA and CDR2 YSYEKL. The V and J ends lost 4 bases and 5 bases, in that order; junction bases with no gene match: 5.

V gene TRBV18 combines with J gene TRBJ2-6, with 7 bases identical to TRBD1. V trimming: 0 bases; J trimming: 0 bases; junction bases outside the gene matches: 5. The CDR3 has 18 residues. Germline V lookup: CDR1 KGHSH, CDR2 LQKENI. The CDR3 sequence: CASSPPNRGVSGANVLTF. CDR3 coding DNA: TGTGCCAGCTCACCACCGAACAGGGGAGTCTCTGGGGCCAACGTCCTGACTTTC.

The chain couples TRBV7-2 to TRBJ2-1; 10 bases agree with TRBD1. J was trimmed by 11 bases and V by 5 bases; bases with no gene match: 3. This CDR3 has 12 amino acids. In germline, CDR1 is SGHTA, CDR2 FQGNSA. The CDR3 DNA reads as TGTGCCAGCAGCCTCGACAGGGGGCAGCAGTTCTTC. This encodes CASSLDRGQQFF.

This clonotype has only a few counts. The gene calls are TRBV20-1 and TRBJ2-1; 12 nucleotides align to TRBD2. This CDR3 comprises 16 residues. Per germline, CDR1 DFQATT and CDR2 SNEGSKA (reference sequence). V lost 0 bases and J lost 9; bases outside the gene matches: 9. This CDR3 is CSARDLRTSGTGEQFF. The CDR3 DNA sequence: TGCAGTGCTAGAGATCTAAGGACTAGCGGGACGGGTGAGCAGTTCTTC.